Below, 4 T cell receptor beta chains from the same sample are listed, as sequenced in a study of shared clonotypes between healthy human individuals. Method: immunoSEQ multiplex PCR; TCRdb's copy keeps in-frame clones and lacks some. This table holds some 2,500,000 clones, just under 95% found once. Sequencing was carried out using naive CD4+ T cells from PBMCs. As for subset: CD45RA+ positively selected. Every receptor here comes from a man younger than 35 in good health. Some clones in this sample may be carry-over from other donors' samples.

In nucleotides, the CDR3 is TGTGCCAGCAGTTTCGATATCGGGCCCCAGCATTTT. This encodes CASSFDIGPQHF. The chain couples TRBV6-1 to TRBJ1-5, with D unclear. CDR1 MNHNS and CDR2 SASEGT come from the germline V gene. Trimming cost V 5 bases and J 9 bases, with 11 bases left between them. The CDR3 sequence is 12 residues long.

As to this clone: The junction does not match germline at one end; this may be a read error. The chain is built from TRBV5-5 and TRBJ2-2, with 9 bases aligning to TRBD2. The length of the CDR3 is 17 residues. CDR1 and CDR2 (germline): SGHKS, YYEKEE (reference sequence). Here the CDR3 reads CASSHSGAGGNIGELFF. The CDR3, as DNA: TGTGCCAGCAGCCACAGCGGGGCGGGAGGGAACATCGGGGAGCTGTTTTTT.

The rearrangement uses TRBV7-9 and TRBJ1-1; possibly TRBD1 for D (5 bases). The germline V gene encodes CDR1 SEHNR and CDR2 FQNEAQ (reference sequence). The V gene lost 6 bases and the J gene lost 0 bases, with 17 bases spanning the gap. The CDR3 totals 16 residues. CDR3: CASSYIPGQMNTEAFF. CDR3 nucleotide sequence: TGTGCCAGCAGTTATATTCCGGGGCAAATGAACACTGAAGCTTTCTTT.

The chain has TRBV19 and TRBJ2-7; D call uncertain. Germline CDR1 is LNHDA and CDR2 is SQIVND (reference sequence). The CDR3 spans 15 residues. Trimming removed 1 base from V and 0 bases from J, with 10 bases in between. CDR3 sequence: CASSIGLGSSYEQYF. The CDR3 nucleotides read TGTGCCAGTAGTATAGGCCTGGGCAGCTCCTACGAGCAGTACTTC. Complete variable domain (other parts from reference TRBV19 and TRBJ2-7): DGGITQSPKYLFRKEGQNVTLSCEQNLNHDAMYWYRQDPGQGLRLIYYSQIVNDFQKGDIAEGYSVSREKKESFPLTVTSAQKNPTAFYLCASSIGLGSSYEQYFGPGTRLTVT.